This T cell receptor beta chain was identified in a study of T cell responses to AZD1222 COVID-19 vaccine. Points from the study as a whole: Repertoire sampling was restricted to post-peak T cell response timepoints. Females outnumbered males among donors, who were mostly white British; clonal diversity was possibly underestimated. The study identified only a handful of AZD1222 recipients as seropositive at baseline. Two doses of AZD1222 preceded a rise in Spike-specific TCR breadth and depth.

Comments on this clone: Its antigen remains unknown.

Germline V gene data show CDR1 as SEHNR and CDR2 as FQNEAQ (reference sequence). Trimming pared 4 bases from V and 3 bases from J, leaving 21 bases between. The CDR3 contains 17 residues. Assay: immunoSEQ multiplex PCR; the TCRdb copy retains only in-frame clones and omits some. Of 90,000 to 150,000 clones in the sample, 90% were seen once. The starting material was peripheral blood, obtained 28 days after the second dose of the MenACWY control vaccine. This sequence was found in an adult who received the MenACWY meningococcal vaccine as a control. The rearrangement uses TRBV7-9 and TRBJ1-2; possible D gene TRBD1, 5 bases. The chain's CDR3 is CASSSPISGSGYYGYTF. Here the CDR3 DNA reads TGTGCCAGCAGCTCACCAATTTCAGGGTCAGGCTACTATGGCTACACCTTC.